The rows below give T cell receptor beta chains drawn from one sample of a study of T-cell reconstitution after alpha-beta-depleted transplantation in children. One entry per CDR3 protein, called by TCRdb with MiXCR from the PCR reads. Of around 700,000 distinct CDR3 sequences in the sample, around 14% are singletons; the top ten hold 0.79%. Sample: PBMCs, taken before TCRalphabeta/CD19-depleted stem cell transplant. The source of these receptors is a girl aged 2 to 9 with congenital amegakaryocytic thrombocytopenia, due to receive a stem cell transplant. Both conserved end residues are part of each CDR3. The order of the fields is J gene, V gene, D gene, clone size, CDR3 protein, CDR3 DNA. The D gene is left open where the match is weak. Part of the rows lack a size; the others show once, few, many or a class for expanded clones.

TRBJ2-5,TRBV20-1,.,many,CSARAGMETQYF,TGCAGTGCTAGAGCTGGTATGGAGACCCAGTACTTC
TRBJ2-1,TRBV28,TRBD2,many,CASSSMVAGGREQFF,TGTGCCAGCAGTTCTATGGTAGCGGGCGGACGTGAGCAGTTCTTC
TRBJ2-1,TRBV15,.,few,CATSNWQNEQFF,TGTGCCACCAGCAACTGGCAGAATGAGCAGTTCTTC
TRBJ2-2,TRBV20-1,.,many,CSARSQSGELFF,TGCAGTGCTAGATCGCAGAGCGGGGAGCTGTTTTTT
TRBJ2-3,TRBV27,TRBD2,many,CASTISGSTDTQYF,TGTGCCAGCACTATTAGCGGGAGCACAGATACGCAGTATTTT
TRBJ2-7,TRBV29-1,TRBD1,.,CSVERDRGRNEQYF,TGCAGCGTTGAAAGGGACAGGGGGCGGAACGAGCAGTACTTC
TRBJ2-1,TRBV13,TRBD2,.,CASSLFIGTSGYNEQFF,TGTGCCAGCAGCTTATTTATTGGGACTAGCGGTTACAATGAGCAGTTCTTC
TRBJ2-4,TRBV20-1,TRBD1,many,CSATGQENIQYF,TGCAGTGCAACCGGACAGGAAAACATTCAGTACTTC
TRBJ1-5,TRBV7-9,.,many,CASSLSDGPNQPQHF,TGTGCCAGCAGCTTAAGCGACGGCCCAAATCAGCCCCAGCATTTT
TRBJ2-7,TRBV7-9,TRBD2,many,CASSSSGSTYEQYF,TGTGCCAGCAGCTCTAGCGGATCAACCTACGAGCAGTACTTC
TRBJ2-7,TRBV20-1,.,many,CSLSRGTAYEQYF,TGCAGCCTCTCCCGGGGGACAGCCTACGAGCAGTACTTC
TRBJ2-3,TRBV29-1,.,many,CSVVRVGQGEADTQYF,TGCAGCGTTGTCAGGGTCGGGCAGGGGGAGGCAGATACGCAGTATTTT
TRBJ2-7,TRBV7-6,TRBD1,few,CASSSSTGPLYEQYF,TGTGCCAGCAGCTCCTCGACAGGGCCGCTCTACGAGCAGTACTTC
TRBJ2-7,TRBV10-3,.,many,CAISESPGTYEQYF,TGTGCCATCAGTGAGTCCCCGGGAACCTACGAGCAGTACTTC
TRBJ2-2,TRBV20-1,.,once,CSARDRRGDTGELFF,TGCAGTGCTAGGGACCGGAGGGGGGACACCGGGGAGCTGTTTTTT
TRBJ2-1,TRBV6-6,.,many,CASTDLADEQFF,TGTGCCAGCACAGACTTAGCGGATGAGCAGTTCTTC
TRBJ2-1,TRBV20-1,.,many,CSATSWLYNEQFF,TGCAGTGCTACCTCCTGGTTGTACAATGAGCAGTTCTTC
TRBJ2-7,TRBV20-1,.,many,CSARVSGLSYEQYF,TGCAGTGCTAGAGTTTCGGGCCTCTCCTACGAGCAGTACTTC
TRBJ2-4,TRBV7-9,.,many,CASSQGVEAAKNIQYF,TGTGCCAGCAGTCAGGGAGTAGAGGCCGCAAAAAACATTCAGTACTTC
TRBJ2-5,TRBV10-2,.,.,CASSEGLTTGETQYF,TGCGCCAGCAGTGAGGGATTGACCACCGGGGAGACCCAGTACTTC
TRBJ2-3,TRBV15,.,few,CATNSRRTKVTDTQYF,TGTGCCACCAACTCGAGGCGGACGAAGGTGACAGATACGCAGTATTTT
TRBJ2-1,TRBV14,.,.,CASSQGRGFGEQFF,TGTGCCAGCAGCCAGGGCAGGGGTTTCGGTGAGCAGTTCTTC
TRBJ1-5,TRBV20-1,.,.,CSVRAQGSFNQPQHF,TGCAGTGTTCGGGCTCAGGGGTCTTTCAATCAGCCCCAGCATTTT
TRBJ2-7,TRBV20-1,.,.,CSALLALSSYEQYF,TGCAGTGCCCTCCTAGCGCTAAGCTCCTACGAGCAGTACTTC
TRBJ1-6,TRBV20-1,.,many,CSARAGFSPLHF,TGCAGTGCTAGGGCAGGGTTTTCACCCCTCCACTTT
TRBJ2-7,TRBV5-8,TRBD1,.,CASSFTGTVYEQYF,TGTGCCAGCAGTTTTACCGGGACAGTCTACGAGCAGTACTTC
TRBJ2-1,TRBV20-1,TRBD2,many,CSAKTSGVYNEQFF,TGCAGTGCTAAGACTAGCGGGGTCTACAATGAGCAGTTCTTC
TRBJ2-7,TRBV20-1,TRBD1,few,CSAKDRVKVDEQYF,TGCAGTGCGAAGGACAGGGTGAAAGTGGACGAGCAGTACTTC
TRBJ2-5,TRBV5-1,.,.,CASGPRDLKETQYF,TGCGCCAGCGGACCGCGAGACCTAAAAGAGACCCAGTACTTC
TRBJ2-3,TRBV15,.,many,CATRMTNKGDTQYF,TGTGCCACCAGAATGACGAACAAGGGAGATACGCAGTATTTT
TRBJ2-7,TRBV12-3/TRBV12-4,.,.,CASSQTGFYEQYF,TGTGCCAGCAGCCAGACCGGGTTTTACGAGCAGTACTTC
TRBJ1-1,TRBV5-5,.,few,CASSYGVSNTEAFF,TGTGCCAGCAGCTATGGGGTCTCGAACACTGAAGCTTTCTTT
TRBJ2-2,TRBV29-1,.,.,CSVDQDHTGELFF,TGCAGCGTTGATCAGGACCACACCGGGGAGCTGTTTTTT
TRBJ2-1,TRBV2,TRBD2,few,CASRGTSGSRHLTPSYNEQFF,TGTGCCAGCAGGGGGACTAGCGGGAGTCGACATTTAACCCCCTCCTACAATGAGCAGTTCTTC
TRBJ2-2,TRBV5-1,.,many,CASSPRPVVGGDTGELFF,TGCGCCAGCAGCCCCCGGCCGGTCGTAGGGGGAGACACCGGGGAGCTGTTTTTT